This note documents a single T cell receptor (beta chain) sequence. The antigen is undetermined. Using ten immunoSEQ deep assay plates, investigators sequenced unsorted PBMC DNA. Here immunoSEQ multiplex PCR was the method, and the copy in TCRdb shows in-frame clones only, minus some. The data show some 96,000 clones, over 40% seen once. The data were obtained in a study of shared clonotypes between healthy human individuals. Findings and caveats of the study: Exclusively blood specimens were collected; tissue repertoires likely differ.

Sequenced: PBMCs. The TCR originated in a middle-aged woman in good health. Some clones in this sample may be carry-over from other donors' samples.

The CDR3 spells CASSALDRLTYGYTF. The CDR3 coding sequence is TGTGCCAGCAGTGCCTTGGACAGGCTCACCTATGGCTACACCTTC. This chain uses TRBV6-6 with TRBJ1-2, with 7 bases aligning to TRBD1. In germline, CDR1 is MNHNY, CDR2 SVGAGI (reference sequence). V trimming: 5 bases; J trimming: 4 bases; junction bases outside the gene matches: 10. The CDR3 is 15 residues long.